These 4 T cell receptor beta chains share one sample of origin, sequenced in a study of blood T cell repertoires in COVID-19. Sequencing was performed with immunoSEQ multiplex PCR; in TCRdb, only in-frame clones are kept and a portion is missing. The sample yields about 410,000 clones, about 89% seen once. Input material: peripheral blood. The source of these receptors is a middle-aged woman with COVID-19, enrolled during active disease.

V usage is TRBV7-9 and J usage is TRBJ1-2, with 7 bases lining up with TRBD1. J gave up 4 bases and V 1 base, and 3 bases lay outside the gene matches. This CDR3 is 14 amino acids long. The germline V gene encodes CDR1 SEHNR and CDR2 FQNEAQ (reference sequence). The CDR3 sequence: CASSLDRGGYGYTF. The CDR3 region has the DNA TGTGCCAGCAGCTTAGACAGGGGCGGCTATGGCTACACCTTC.

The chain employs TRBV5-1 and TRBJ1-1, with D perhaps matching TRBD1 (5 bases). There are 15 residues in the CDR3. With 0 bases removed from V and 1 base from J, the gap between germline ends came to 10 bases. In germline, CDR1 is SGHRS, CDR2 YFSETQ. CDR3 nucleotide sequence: TGCGCCAGCAGCTTGGGTGGGGGGACGAACACTGAAGCTTTCTTT. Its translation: CASSLGGGTNTEAFF.

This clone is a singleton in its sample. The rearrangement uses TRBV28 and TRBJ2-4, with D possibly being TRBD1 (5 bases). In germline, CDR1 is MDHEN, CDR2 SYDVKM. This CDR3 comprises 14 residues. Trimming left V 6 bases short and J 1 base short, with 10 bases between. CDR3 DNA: TGTGCCAGCAGCAGAGCAGGGGCCAAAAACATTCAGTACTTC. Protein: CASSRAGAKNIQYF.

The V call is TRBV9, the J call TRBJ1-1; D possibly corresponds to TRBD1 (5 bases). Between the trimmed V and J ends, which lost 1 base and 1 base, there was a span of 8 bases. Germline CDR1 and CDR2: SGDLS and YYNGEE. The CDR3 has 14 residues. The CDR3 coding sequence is TGTGCCAGCAGCGTATTGACAGCGAACACTGAAGCTTTCTTT. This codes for CASSVLTANTEAFF.